The clone carrying this T cell receptor (beta chain) was detected a few times. Unique molecular identifiers were incorporated when the TCRbeta library was constructed. TCRdb analysed the PCR reads with MiXCR anew, one entry per CDR3 protein. The data hold 200,000 to 250,000 distinct CDR3 sequences, with roughly 10% observed a single time. The record originates from a study of T-cell reconstitution after alpha-beta-depleted transplantation in children. CDR1 and CDR2 (germline): SGHTA, FQGNSA. The CDR3 is made up of 13 amino acids. Trimming stripped 3 bases from V and 5 bases from J, with 7 bases between.

The chain links TRBV7-2 to TRBJ2-2, with D hard to call. The material sequenced was PBMCs from the stem cell graft donor, taken from the stem cell graft. This clonotype was obtained from a human donor who donated a stem cell graft to a child with acute lymphoblastic leukemia. CDR3 nucleotide sequence: TGTGCCAGCAGCTTTACTGATACCGGGGAGCTGTTTTTT. Translating it yields CASSFTDTGELFF.